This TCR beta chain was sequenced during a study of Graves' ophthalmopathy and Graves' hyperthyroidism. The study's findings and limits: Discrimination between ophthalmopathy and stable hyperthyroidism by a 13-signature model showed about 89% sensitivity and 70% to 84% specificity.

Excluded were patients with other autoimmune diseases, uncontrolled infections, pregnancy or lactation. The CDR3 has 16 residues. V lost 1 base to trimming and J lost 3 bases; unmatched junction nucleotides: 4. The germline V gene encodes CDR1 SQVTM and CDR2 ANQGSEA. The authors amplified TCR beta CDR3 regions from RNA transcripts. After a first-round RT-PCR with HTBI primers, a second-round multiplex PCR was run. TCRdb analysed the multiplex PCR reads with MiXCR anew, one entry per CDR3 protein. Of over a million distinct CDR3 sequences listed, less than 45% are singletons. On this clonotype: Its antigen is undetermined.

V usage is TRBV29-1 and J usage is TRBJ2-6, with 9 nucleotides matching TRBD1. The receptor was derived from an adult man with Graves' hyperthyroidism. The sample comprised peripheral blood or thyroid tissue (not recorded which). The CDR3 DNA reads TGCAGCGTTGAAGGGGGGACAGGGATTGGGGCCAACGTCCTGACTTTC. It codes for CSVEGGTGIGANVLTF.